These 9 T cell receptor beta chains came from one sample sequenced in a study of blood T cells in healthy people across ages. Then a second PCR, running roughly 7 to 11 cycles, was carried out with a sample-barcoded 5' primer and a J-beta primer mix. TCRdb re-derived calls from the 5' RACE reads in MiXCR, one entry per CDR3 protein. Of nearly 800,000 distinct CDR3 sequences listed, around three fifths are singletons. Sequenced sample: blood. The receptor source for this set is a man aged 35-49 years in good health.

V usage is TRBV29-1 and J usage is TRBJ1-1, with TRBD1 matching over 9 bases. The CDR3 is 13 residues long. The trim removed 3 bases at V and 6 bases at J, leaving 5 bases unmatched. Germline V gene lookup returns CDR1 SQVTM and CDR2 ANQGSEA. This CDR3 is CSVERDRVSEAFF. As DNA, the CDR3 is TGCAGCGTTGAGAGGGACAGGGTTTCTGAAGCTTTCTTT.

CDR3 sequence reads: CASSLATGAGANVLTF. DNA of the CDR3: TGTGCCAGCAGCTTAGCGACAGGGGCTGGGGCCAACGTCCTGACTTTC. This sequence joins TRBV7-2 and TRBJ2-6; 8 bases align to TRBD1. CDR1 SGHTA and CDR2 FQGNSA come from the germline V gene. This CDR3 comprises 16 residues. The J segment lost 2 bases and the V segment lost 0 bases, leaving 0 bases of the junction unmatched. The full variable domain, with the rest looked up from reference TRBV7-2 and TRBJ2-6, is GAGVSQSPSNKVTEKGKDVELRCDPISGHTALYWYRQSLGQGLEFLIYFQGNSAPDKSGLPSDRFSAERTGGSVSTLTIQRTQQEDSAVYLCASSLATGAGANVLTFGAGSRLTVL.

V is TRBV11-2 and J is TRBJ1-6; D call uncertain. Germline V gives CDR1 SGHAT, CDR2 FQNNGV. Deletions cut 4 bases from V and 10 bases from J, with 8 bases between. This CDR3 comprises 12 residues. This chain's CDR3 is CASSSISSPLHF. CDR3 DNA sequence: TGTGCCAGCAGCTCGATTAGCTCACCCCTCCACTTT. Combining the CDR3 with reference TRBV11-2 and TRBJ1-6 gives the whole variable domain EAGVAQSPRYKIIEKRQSVAFWCNPISGHATLYWYQQILGQGPKLLIQFQNNGVVDDSQLPKDRFSAERLKGVDSTLKIQPAKLEDSAVYLCASSSISSPLHFGNGTRLTVT.

The chain uses TRBV12-3 or TRBV12-4 and TRBJ2-4; D is perhaps TRBD2 (6 bases). The CDR3 totals 16 residues. Trimming removed 3 bases from V and 6 bases from J, with 18 bases in between. CDR3 residues: CASSFRGAGTGNIQYF. CDR3 DNA: TGTGCCAGCAGTTTCCGAGGGGCGGGGACTGGAAACATTCAGTACTTC.

The chain uses TRBV28 and TRBJ2-5, with TRBD2 identical over 7 bases. The J call may be mistaken, given a closer DNA end match to TRBJ2-7. The CDR3 is 15 amino acids. Germline V gene data show CDR1 as MDHEN and CDR2 as SYDVKM. CDR3 region: CASSSPGTTSYEQYF. The CDR3 nucleotides read TGTGCCAGCAGTTCTCCCGGGACTACCTCCTACGAGCAGTACTTC.

The chain is built from TRBV27 and TRBJ2-7; D tentatively reads TRBD1 or TRBD2 (5 bases each). Germline CDR1 MNHEY, CDR2 SMNVEV (reference sequence). The V end lost 0 bases, the J end lost 0 bases, and 18 bases lay between the germline ends. The CDR3 contains 18 residues. The chain's CDR3 is CASSLSGVRGASSYEQYF. The CDR3 nucleotides read TGTGCCAGCAGTTTATCGGGGGTACGGGGCGCCAGCTCCTACGAGCAGTACTTC.

This chain uses TRBV29-1 with TRBJ2-4, with D maybe TRBD1 (6 bases). The V end was cut by 0 bases, the J end by 8 bases, with 11 bases between. The germline V gene has CDR1 SQVTM and CDR2 ANQGSEA. CDR3 length equals 13 residues. Written as DNA, the CDR3 is TGCAGCGTTGAAGAGGCAGGGGAAGACATTCAGTACTTC. The encoded protein is CSVEEAGEDIQYF. The full variable domain, in which reference TRBV29-1 and TRBJ2-4 provide the parts outside the CDR3, is SAVISQKPSRDICQRGTSLTIQCQVDSQVTMMFWYRQQPGQSLTLIATANQGSEATYESGFVIDKFPISRPNLTFSTLTVSNMSPEDSSIYLCSVEEAGEDIQYFGAGTRLSVL.

J is TRBJ2-3 and V is TRBV9; 12 bases are shared with TRBD2. The CDR3 has 16 residues. Germline V gives CDR1 SGDLS, CDR2 YYNGEE. Trimming removed 3 bases from V and 6 bases from J; junction bases left unmatched: 8. The CDR3 region is CASSEETSGGGDTQYF. CDR3 sequence (DNA): TGTGCCAGCAGCGAGGAGACTAGCGGGGGTGGCGATACGCAGTATTTT.

The chain joins TRBV28 to TRBJ2-1, with TRBD1 matching over 9 bases. The V gene end was trimmed by 6 bases and the J gene end by 4 bases; junction bases not matched to a gene: 13. Germline loops: CDR1 MDHEN, CDR2 SYDVKM. The CDR3 covers 17 residues. DNA for the CDR3: TGTGCCAGCAGCATCCTGACAGGGGGGGACTCGTACAATGAGCAGTTCTTC. Translating gives CASSILTGGDSYNEQFF. The full variable domain, its missing parts supplied by reference TRBV28 and TRBJ2-1, is DVKVTQSSRYLVKRTGEKVFLECVQDMDHENMFWYRQDPGLGLRLIYFSYDVKMKEKGDIPEGYSVSREKKERFSLILESASTNQTSMYLCASSILTGGDSYNEQFFGPGTRLTVL.